These T cell receptor beta chains were read from a single sample in a study of CD8+CD57+ T cells in acquired aplastic anemia. TCRdb ran MiXCR on the reads and lists one entry per CDR3 protein. The table has 200,000 to 250,000 distinct CDR3 sequences, more than 55% seen once; the top ten hold about 60%. Specimen: sorted CD4+, CD8+, or CD8+CD57+ T cells (not recorded which) from PBMCs. The source of these receptors is a human donor with aplastic anemia. The CDR3 runs from the conserved cysteine through the conserved F or W. Fields, in order: clone size, J gene, D gene, V gene, CDR3 protein, CDR3 DNA. A D gene is named only where the DNA matches it firmly. Some rows mark clone size as missing; the rest say once, few, many or name a class of expanded clone.

- TRBJ2-3 - TRBV2 CAGSRINLDTQYF TGTGCCGGGAGTAGGATTAACTTGGATACGCAGTATTTT
- TRBJ1-1 - TRBV20-1 CSANLWVNTEAFF TGCAGTGCTAACTTATGGGTGAACACTGAAGCTTTCTTT
- TRBJ1-2 - TRBV15 CATSREGGSLGYTF TGTGCCACCAGCAGAGAGGGAGGCAGCTTAGGCTACACCTTC
- TRBJ2-5 - TRBV20-1 CSARPEEWETQYF TGCAGTGCGCGCCCGGAGGAATGGGAGACCCAGTACTTC
- TRBJ2-5 TRBD1 TRBV19 CASRRQGAGETQYF TGTGCCAGTAGGAGACAGGGGGCGGGAGAGACCCAGTACTTC
many TRBJ2-1 - TRBV7-9 CASSSGQGPYNEQFF TGTGCCAGCAGCTCAGGGCAGGGGCCCTACAATGAGCAGTTCTTC
- TRBJ1-5 TRBD1 TRBV10-2 CASSEDREINQPQHF TGCGCCAGCAGTGAGGACAGGGAAATCAATCAGCCCCAGCATTTT
once TRBJ2-2 - TRBV6-4 CASSETAYGELFF TGTGCCAGCAGTGAGACAGCCTACGGGGAGCTGTTTTTT
- TRBJ2-1 - TRBV20-1 CSARPPVTYNEQFF TGCAGTGCTAGACCGCCTGTGACCTACAATGAGCAGTTCTTC
- TRBJ1-1 - TRBV2 CATTLVENTEAFF TGTGCCACCACCTTGGTGGAGAACACTGAAGCTTTCTTT
- TRBJ2-3 - TRBV5-1 CASRPAEGGLIDTQYF TGCGCCAGCAGACCAGCAGAGGGGGGGCTTATAGATACGCAGTATTTT
- TRBJ1-6 - TRBV11-2 CASSFNPETYSPLHF TGTGCCAGCAGCTTCAACCCTGAGACGTATTCACCCCTCCACTTT
- TRBJ1-1 - TRBV29-1 CSVEENRGTEAFF TGCAGCGTTGAAGAAAACAGAGGCACTGAAGCTTTCTTT
- TRBJ1-2 - TRBV29-1 CSDSAPTGNYGYTF TGCAGCGACTCCGCCCCCACAGGGAACTATGGCTACACCTTC
- TRBJ2-3 - TRBV7-2 CASRKGLYTDTQYF TGTGCCAGCAGAAAGGGACTTTACACAGATACGCAGTATTTT
- TRBJ1-4 - TRBV7-8 CASSPGGGIEKLFF TGTGCCAGCAGTCCCGGGGGAGGGATCGAAAAACTGTTTTTT
- TRBJ2-7 - TRBV2 CASTRKAGDPYEQYF TGTGCCAGCACCAGAAAGGCAGGGGACCCCTACGAGCAGTACTTC
- TRBJ1-1 - TRBV19 CASSAWGQGGNTEAFF TGTGCCAGTAGTGCCTGGGGGCAGGGTGGAAACACTGAAGCTTTCTTT
many TRBJ2-5 TRBD1 TRBV12-3/TRBV12-4 CASSPGTGETQYF TGTGCCAGCAGCCCCGGGACAGGGGAGACCCAGTACTTC
few TRBJ1-2 - TRBV19 CASLSKGAGNYGYTF TGTGCCAGTCTATCGAAGGGAGCGGGTAACTATGGCTACACCTTC
- TRBJ2-6 TRBD1 TRBV7-8 CASRQGQSPSPSHGANVLTF TGTGCCAGCAGGCAGGGACAGTCCCCCTCTCCCAGCCATGGGGCCAACGTCCTGACTTTC
few TRBJ1-4 TRBD1 TRBV4-1 CASRITGGFNEKLFF TGCGCCAGCAGGATAACAGGGGGCTTTAATGAAAAACTGTTTTTT
few TRBJ1-6 - TRBV6-5 CASTPRSGLGSPLHF TGTGCCAGTACCCCCCGGTCAGGGCTTGGTTCACCCCTCCACTTT
- TRBJ1-1 - TRBV25-1 CASSRGIVDTEAFF TGTGCCAGCAGTCGAGGGATCGTGGACACTGAAGCTTTCTTT
- TRBJ1-4 TRBD1 TRBV7-2 CASSASLRDRVIF TGTGCCAGCAGTGCAAGCCTTAGGGACAGGGTGATTTTT
- TRBJ2-3 - TRBV7-2 CASSYRGIADTQYF TGTGCCAGCAGCTACAGAGGGATTGCAGATACGCAGTATTTT
few TRBJ2-3 - TRBV7-3 CASRSGPDTDTQYF TGTGCCAGCAGGTCCGGACCCGACACAGATACGCAGTATTTT
- TRBJ2-7 TRBD1 TRBV19 CASRLTGGSYEQYF TGTGCCAGTAGGCTTACAGGGGGCTCCTACGAGCAGTACTTC
few TRBJ2-5 TRBD1 TRBV14 CASSRTGQGTGETQYF TGTGCCAGCAGCCGCACTGGACAGGGGACGGGCGAGACCCAGTACTTC
- TRBJ2-3 - TRBV7-3 CASSLFGANPYF TGTGCCAGCAGCTTGTTTGGGGCGAACCCGTATTTT
- TRBJ1-1 - TRBV19 CASSLTKNTEAFF TGTGCCAGTAGTCTCACCAAGAACACTGAAGCTTTCTTT
- TRBJ1-2 - TRBV24-1 CATSDLDGYGYTF TGTGCCACCAGTGATTTGGACGGCTATGGCTACACCTTC
- TRBJ2-7 TRBD1 TRBV20-1 CSASRDSHYEQYF TGCAGTGCCAGCCGGGACAGCCACTACGAGCAGTACTTC